This note documents a single TCR beta chain sequence. No antigen is known for it. The record has no base qualities; no much larger clone is one base away. Measured from the cysteine to the phenylalanine, the CDR3 is 15 residues long. Only the CDR3 portion is preserved as DNA: 45 bases, with reading frame beginning at the first base. The germline V gene (reference sequence) sets CDR1 to LGHDT and CDR2 to YNNKEL. V is clipped by 4 bases and J by 4 bases, and the sequence between their germline boundaries is 17 bases long. The entry originates in a study of Ad26.COV2.S vaccination and SARS-CoV-2 variants (dated by TCRdb to the early 2020s). Regarding the study in general: Vaccine-arm donors came from COV1001, a multicentre, randomized, double-blind, placebo-controlled phase I-IIa trial of Ad26.COV2.S in healthy adults. The specificity and breadth of SARS-CoV-2-reactive T cell receptors after Ad26.COV2.S vaccination were assessed by TCRbeta repertoire sequencing. Trial participants were randomized into five groups of five, in which low-dose or high-dose Ad26.COV2.S was given once or twice, or placebo was given on both occasions. A total of 32 samples were included in the TCR-sequenced set, comprising about 20 Ad26.COV2.S vaccine recipients, 5 placebo recipients and 8 SARS-CoV-2 convalescent individuals. Investigators remained blinded to trial group allocation during experiments and outcome assessment. Ad26.COV2.S was administered intramuscularly at a dose of 5x10^10 or 1x10^11 viral particles, either as one shot or as two shots given 56 days apart.

Read against the paper, the sample's treatment or condition label means: around 19 received Ad26.COV2.S at low or high dose, single or two shots; five or six received placebo; per-sample allocation not given. Repertoires of vaccine and placebo recipients were sequenced from samples taken on day 63 after the first injection. Cohort 1b enrolled 25 to 30 adults aged 18-55 years at a single site in Boston, USA, between 29 July and 7 August 2020. Ad26.COV2.S consisted of a replication-incompetent adenovirus type 26 vector by which a prefusion-stabilized SARS-CoV-2 spike protein from the original Wuhan strain was expressed. The immunoSEQ Assay was used to sequence TCRbeta CDR3 regions. After extraction, genomic DNA underwent amplification by bias-controlled multiplex PCR, followed by high-throughput sequencing. Concerning the study's data processing: Collapsing and filtering of sequences were performed to quantify the absolute abundance of each unique TCRbeta CDR3 region. T cell fraction was estimated by normalizing TCRbeta template counts to usable DNA, with usable DNA measured through amplification of reference genes found in all nucleated cells. Repertoire TCRs were annotated as SARS-CoV-2-specific by exact matching of V gene, CDR3 amino acid sequence and J gene to a known reactive TCR set. The reference SARS-CoV-2 TCR set was obtained from MIRA and was filtered for enrichment in COVID-19-positive ImmuneCODE repertoires, whereby public or cross-reactive TCRs were removed. Using the MIRA antigens, annotated TCRs were further analysed by specific ORF or by position within an ORF. Depth was the summed frequency of annotated unique rearrangements, while breadth was defined as annotated unique rearrangements over total unique productive rearrangements. TCR breadth was compared between groups using two-sided Wilcoxon rank-sum tests. TCRdb took over this immuneACCESS table, retaining in-frame rearrangements with V and J assigned. Such tables are incomplete; in checked studies, under half of the missing clones stem from an unresolved V gene, and the remainder is unexplained. That table gives V, J and clone size, and the DNA gave D and trimming. Within this sample are 440,000 or so clones, with about nine tenths of them counted one time only. Of the sample, about 1.5% falls within the top ten clones.

General conclusions and limits of the study: The authors noted that total T cell responses may have been underestimated by the TCR breadth and depth analyses. Spike-specific TCR breadth was higher in Ad26.COV2.S recipients than in placebo recipients (P = 0.0014). The study was not powered to compare responses between vaccine doses or regimens. After vaccination, substantial breadth of spike-specific CD8+ and CD4+ T cell responses was reported. Non-spike TCR breadth was comparable between vaccine and placebo recipients, consistent with the vaccine containing only spike.

This receptor was obtained from a person between 18 and 65 years old who received the Ad26.COV2.S COVID-19 vaccine or a placebo. Material: peripheral blood, obtained in a trial of Ad26.COV2.S vaccine versus placebo. Here the chain combines TRBV3-1 (or the pseudogene TRBV3-2) and TRBJ2-7, with a weak D call of TRBD1 (6 bases match). The DNA is TGTGCCAGCAGCCCGAGGACAGACGCCCGGTACGAGCAGTACTTC. This yields the protein CASSPRTDARYEQYF.